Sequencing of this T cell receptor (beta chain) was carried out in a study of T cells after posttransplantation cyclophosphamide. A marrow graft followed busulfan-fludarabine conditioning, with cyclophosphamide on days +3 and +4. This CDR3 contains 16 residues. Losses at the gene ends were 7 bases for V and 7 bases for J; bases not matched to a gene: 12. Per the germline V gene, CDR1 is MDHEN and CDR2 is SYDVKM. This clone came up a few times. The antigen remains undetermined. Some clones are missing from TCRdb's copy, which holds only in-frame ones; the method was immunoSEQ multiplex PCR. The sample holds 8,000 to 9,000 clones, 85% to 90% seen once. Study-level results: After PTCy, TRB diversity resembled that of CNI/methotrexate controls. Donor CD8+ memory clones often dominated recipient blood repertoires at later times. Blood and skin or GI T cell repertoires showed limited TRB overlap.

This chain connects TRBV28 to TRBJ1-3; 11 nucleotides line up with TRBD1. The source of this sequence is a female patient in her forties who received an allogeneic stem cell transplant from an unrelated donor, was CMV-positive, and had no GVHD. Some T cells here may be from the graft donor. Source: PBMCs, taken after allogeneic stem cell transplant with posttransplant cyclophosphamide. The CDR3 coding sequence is TGTGCCAGCACCTCACCCGGCGGGACAGGGGGGAACACCATATATTTT. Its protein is CASTSPGGTGGNTIYF.